This T cell receptor (beta chain) was found in a study of cytomegalovirus exposure and HLA in healthy donors. About this clone itself: What it binds is not known.

The CDR3 consists of 13 residues. Germline lookup yields CDR1 ENHRY and CDR2 SYGVKD. V was shortened by 7 bases and J by 6 bases, with 13 bases between the two germline ends. Both 60 Vbeta primers and 13 Jbeta primers went into the PCR. Assay used: immunoSEQ multiplex PCR; TCRdb lists only in-frame clones, some missing. Its table lists about 150,000 clones. Study-wide results and limits: The study flagged some 180 TCR beta chains as cytomegalovirus-associated. Later analysis identified a missense DCLRE1C variant that was linked to TCR beta V- and J-gene trimming. Clonal expansion, a later analysis showed, was greater in HLA-associated TCR beta chains than in equally common others. In a later analysis, a genetic analysis reported fewer productive-TCR N-insertions in an Asian-associated ancestry cluster than the cohort average.

The sample comprised PBMCs. This clonotype was obtained from a woman between 45 and 65 years old in good health and CMV-seronegative. The chain links TRBV10-3 to TRBJ2-1; TRBD1 might be the D (6 bases). This chain's CDR3 is CAIMGATRNEQFF. The CDR3 DNA sequence: TGTGCCATCATGGGGGCCACCCGCAATGAGCAGTTCTTC.